This T cell receptor beta chain came from a study of blood T cell repertoires in COVID-19. As for the study in general: PBMCs, B-cell-depleted T cells, or T cells were the source of the cDNA or gDNA that made up the material.

The sample holds a few counts of this clone. Some clones are missing from TCRdb's copy, which holds only in-frame ones; the method was immunoSEQ multiplex PCR. The table shows around 200,000 clones, with 75% to 90% occurring only once. The CDR3 is 16 amino acids. Germline CDR1 SNHLY, CDR2 FYNNEI. Trimming left V 3 bases short and J 0 bases short, with 15 bases between. The receptor's source is a woman between 18 and 30 years old who had recovered from COVID-19. What was sequenced was PBMCs or T cells enriched from blood (not recorded which). The V call is TRBV2, the J call TRBJ2-7; D may be TRBD2 (5 bases). The CDR3 DNA reads as TGTGCCAGCAGTGACGGAGTGCGCGGGTCCTCCTACGAGCAGTACTTC. Its translation: CASSDGVRGSSYEQYF.